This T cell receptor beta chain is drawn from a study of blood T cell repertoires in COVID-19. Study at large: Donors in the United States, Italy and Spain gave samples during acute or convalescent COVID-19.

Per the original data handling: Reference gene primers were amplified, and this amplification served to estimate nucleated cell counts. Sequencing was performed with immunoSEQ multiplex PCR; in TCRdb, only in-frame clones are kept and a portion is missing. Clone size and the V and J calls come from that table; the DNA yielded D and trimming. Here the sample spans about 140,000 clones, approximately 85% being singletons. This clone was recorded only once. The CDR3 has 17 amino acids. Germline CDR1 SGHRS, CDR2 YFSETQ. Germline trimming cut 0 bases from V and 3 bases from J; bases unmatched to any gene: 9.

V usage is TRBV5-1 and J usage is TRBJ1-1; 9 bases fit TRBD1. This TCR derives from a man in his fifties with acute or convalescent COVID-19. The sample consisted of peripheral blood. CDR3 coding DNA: TGCGCCAGCAGCTTGGGAACCGGGACAGGGACCTACACTGAAGCTTTCTTT. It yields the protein CASSLGTGTGTYTEAFF.